This passage covers 26 T cell receptor beta chains from one sample sequenced in a study of T cell responses to AZD1222 COVID-19 vaccine. The table came from immunoSEQ multiplex PCR; TCRdb's copy has only in-frame clones and leaves some out. The data contain 120,000 or so clones, roughly nine tenths of them singletons. The material was peripheral blood, obtained on day 0 of AZD1222 vaccination. The receptors originated from an adult in good health.

This clone was seen more than once but under ten times. The chain recombines TRBV29-1 with TRBJ1-2; a weak D match, TRBD1 (6 bases). Germline CDR1 and CDR2: SQVTM and ANQGSEA. This CDR3 region has 12 residues. V was pared by 6 bases and J by 8 bases, with 16 bases between. The CDR3 DNA reads TGCAGCGTAACGACGGGGGCTAGCGGCTACACCTTC. Protein product: CSVTTGASGYTF.

V usage is TRBV6-5 and J usage is TRBJ2-2, with a possible D match to TRBD1 (5 bases). The CDR3 is 13 amino acids. Trimming left V 8 bases short and J 2 bases short, with 9 bases between. Germline V gene data show CDR1 as MNHEY and CDR2 as SVGAGI. This CDR3 reads CASYRRNTGELFF. DNA of the CDR3: TGTGCCAGCTACAGGAGAAACACCGGGGAGCTGTTTTTT.

This chain uses TRBV5-4 with TRBJ1-1; 8 bases fit TRBD1. This CDR3 is 15 amino acids long. After removal of 4 bases from V and 3 bases from J, the junction contained 8 bases not matched to a gene. Germline CDR1 and CDR2: SGHNT and YYREEE (reference sequence). Here the CDR3 DNA reads TGTGCCAGCAGCCCGCGGGGACAGGCTGACACTGAAGCTTTCTTT. This gives the protein CASSPRGQADTEAFF.

The chain links TRBV30 to TRBJ1-1; D is ambiguous. This CDR3 contains 13 residues. Germline V gene sequence: CDR1 GTSNPN, CDR2 SVGIG (reference sequence). Trimming shortened V by 5 bases and J by 1 base, and 11 bases separated the two germline ends. The chain's CDR3 is CAWAELSNTEAFF. CDR3 in DNA: TGTGCCTGGGCCGAGCTCTCGAACACTGAAGCTTTCTTT.

V usage is TRBV15 and J usage is TRBJ1-5; D gene ambiguous. CDR1 is LNHNV and CDR2 is YYDKDF in the germline V gene (reference sequence). This CDR3 has 19 amino acids. Trimming left V 2 bases short and J 7 bases short, with 27 bases between. This CDR3 reads CATSRTFIPRSGIGQPQHF. The CDR3 bases are TGTGCCACCAGCAGAACCTTTATCCCGCGTTCGGGTATTGGGCAGCCCCAGCATTTT. Together with reference TRBV15 and TRBJ1-5, the CDR3 gives the full variable domain: DAMVIQNPRYQVTQFGKPVTLSCSQTLNHNVMYWYQQKSSQAPKLLFHYYDKDFNNEADTPDNFQSRRPNTSFCFLDIRSPGLGDTAMYLCATSRTFIPRSGIGQPQHFGDGTRLSIL.

In its sample, this clone was seen once. The chain has TRBV7-9 and TRBJ1-1; D ambiguous. V shed 5 bases and J shed 0 bases, with 13 bases lying between them. Germline V gives CDR1 SEHNR, CDR2 FQNEAQ (reference sequence). The CDR3 is made up of 15 amino acids. For the CDR3, the DNA is TGTGCCAGCAGCCTAGTTAGGCTCGTGAACACTGAAGCTTTCTTT. Translation gives CASSLVRLVNTEAFF.

The chain uses TRBV4-1 and TRBJ1-4; 7 bases line up with TRBD1. V lost 1 base, J lost 1 base, and 3 bases stayed unmatched. CDR3 length: 16 amino acids. Germline-derived CDR1 and CDR2 are MGHRA and YSYEKL. The CDR3 bases are TGCGCCAGCAGCCAAGGGCCAGGGGGAACTAATGAAAAACTGTTTTTT. This translates into CASSQGPGGTNEKLFF.

This clone was detected once. CDR3 DNA sequence: TGTGCCAGCAGCTTTCCACCGCGGGACACTGAAGCTTTCTTT. Amino acid sequence: CASSFPPRDTEAFF. The chain links TRBV11-2 to TRBJ1-1; D is unclear. V was pared by 3 bases and J by 3 bases, with 11 bases between. CDR1 and CDR2 from the germline V gene are SGHAT and FQNNGV. This CDR3 contains 14 residues.

J is TRBJ2-1 and V is TRBV7-9, with 11 bases identical to TRBD2. Per the germline V gene, CDR1 is SEHNR and CDR2 is FQNEAQ (reference sequence). The CDR3 has 14 amino acids. Losses at the gene ends were 5 bases for V and 8 bases for J; bases not matched to a gene: 5. CDR3 DNA: TGTGCCAGCAGCCCCAGACTAGCGGGGCATGAGCAGTTCTTC. It encodes CASSPRLAGHEQFF.

V gene TRBV7-7 combines with J gene TRBJ2-3; D might be TRBD2 (6 bases). V was clipped by 1 base and J by 4 bases, with 6 bases between them. The CDR3 totals 13 residues. The germline gives CDR1 SSHAT, CDR2 FNYEAQ (reference sequence). The CDR3 here is CASSLGGADTQYF. The CDR3 region has the DNA TGTGCCAGCAGCTTAGGGGGGGCAGATACGCAGTATTTT.

The chain joins TRBV9 to TRBJ2-7, with D perhaps matching TRBD2 (7 bases). V lost 1 base and J lost 5, with 16 bases in between. There are 15 residues in the CDR3. Per germline, CDR1 SGDLS and CDR2 YYNGEE. CDR3 region: CASSVRGEGLDEQYF. The CDR3, as DNA: TGTGCCAGCAGCGTAAGGGGGGAGGGCCTCGACGAGCAGTACTTC.

As for this clone: The identical CDR3 is also encoded by other nucleotide sequences in the sample. This sequence joins TRBV11-2 and TRBJ2-7; no clear D. The V end lost 1 base, the J end lost 3 bases, and 4 bases lay between the germline ends. Germline values: CDR1 SGHAT, CDR2 FQNNGV. The length of the CDR3 is 12 residues. The CDR3 region has the DNA TGTGCCAGCAGCTTAGGAGTCTACGAGCAGTACTTC. It yields the protein CASSLGVYEQYF.

The rearrangement uses TRBV6-2 or TRBV6-3 and TRBJ1-1, with D possibly being TRBD1 (5 bases). V lost 6 bases to trimming and J lost 5 bases, with 16 bases between them. Germline CDR1 MNHEY, CDR2 SVGEGT. This CDR3 spans 14 amino acids. CDR3 amino acids: CASRPQGFPTEAFF. The CDR3 DNA reads TGTGCCAGCAGACCTCAGGGTTTTCCAACTGAAGCTTTCTTT.

V is TRBV7-9 and J is TRBJ2-7; possibly TRBD2 for D (5 bases). The CDR3 is 12 residues long. Trimming took off 3 bases at V and 5 bases at J, with 8 bases between the two ends. Germline V CDR1 and CDR2: SEHNR, FQNEAQ (reference sequence). CDR3 DNA sequence: TGTGCCAGCAGCTTCCTAGCCGACGAGCAGTACTTC. It is translated as CASSFLADEQYF.

The CDR3 nucleotides read TGCGCCAGCAGCTTACAGGGGGCGGTGAACACCGGGGAGCTGTTTTTT. This sequence encodes CASSLQGAVNTGELFF. The V call is TRBV5-1, the J call TRBJ2-2, with 9 bases identical to TRBD1. The V gene end was trimmed by 2 bases and the J gene end by 1 base; junction bases not matched to a gene: 3. Germline lookup yields CDR1 SGHRS and CDR2 YFSETQ. The CDR3 length is 16 residues. Looking up the rest from reference TRBV5-1 and TRBJ2-2 gives the full variable domain: KAGVTQTPRYLIKTRGQQVTLSCSPISGHRSVSWYQQTPGQGLQFLFEYFSETQRNKGNFPGRFSGRQFSNSRSEMNVSTLELGDSALYLCASSLQGAVNTGELFFGEGSRLTVL.

The V call is TRBV5-5, the J call TRBJ2-1; 11 bases match TRBD2. Trimming at V came to 3 bases and at J to 8 bases, leaving 13 bases not matched to a gene. CDR3 length equals 17 residues. From germline, CDR1 is SGHKS and CDR2 YYEKEE (reference sequence). CDR3 residues: CASSSPPASGRHHEQFF. The CDR3 bases are TGTGCCAGCAGCTCCCCCCCGGCTAGCGGGAGGCACCATGAGCAGTTCTTC.

The J gene is TRBJ1-2, the V gene TRBV28; 8 bases line up with TRBD1. The J segment lost 2 bases and the V segment lost 2 bases, leaving 16 bases of the junction unmatched. CDR1 and CDR2 (germline): MDHEN, SYDVKM. The CDR3 length is 19 residues. CDR3 loop: CASSLRFIRQGAFNYGYTF. The DNA for the CDR3 is TGTGCCAGCAGTTTACGCTTCATCCGTCAGGGGGCCTTCAACTATGGCTACACCTTC.

J is TRBJ2-6 and V is TRBV2; D is possibly TRBD1 (6 bases). From germline, CDR1 is SNHLY and CDR2 FYNNEI. CDR3 size: 17 residues. Trimming took 4 bases from V and 0 from J, leaving 13 bases between them. The CDR3 spells CASSGGGKVSGANVLTF. CDR3 bases: TGTGCCAGCAGTGGAGGGGGTAAAGTCTCTGGGGCCAACGTCCTGACTTTC.

In regard to this clone: A read error may produce the germline difference seen at one junction end. This chain connects TRBV6-5 to TRBJ2-2; D is tentatively TRBD1 or TRBD2 (5 bases each). CDR1 and CDR2 (germline): MNHEY, SVGAGI. The CDR3 spans 13 residues. CDR3 protein: CASSSLGTGELFF. The CDR3 coding sequence is TGTGCCAGCAGTTCCTTGGGGACCGGAGAGCTGTTTTTT.

The genes are TRBV5-4 and TRBJ2-1, with a possible D match to TRBD2 (6 bases). This CDR3 comprises 15 residues. V lost 2 bases, J lost 1 base, and 10 bases lay in between. Germline values: CDR1 SGHNT, CDR2 YYREEE (reference sequence). Written as DNA, the CDR3 is TGTGCCAGCAGCTTCACGCGGGAATCCTACAATGAGCAGTTCTTC. This gives the protein CASSFTRESYNEQFF.

The V and J genes are TRBV30 and TRBJ1-2, with 7 bases matching TRBD1. Trimming removed 4 bases from V and 3 bases from J; junction bases left unmatched: 2. Germline V lookup: CDR1 GTSNPN, CDR2 SVGIG (reference sequence). The CDR3 spans 12 residues. CDR3: CAWTGGDYGYTF. The CDR3 nucleotides read TGTGCCTGGACAGGGGGGGACTATGGCTACACCTTC.

In this sample, this clone turned up a few times. The V call is TRBV28, the J call TRBJ1-2, with a weak D call TRBD1 (5 bases). CDR1 is MDHEN and CDR2 is SYDVKM in the germline V gene. CDR3 length equals 16 residues. Trimming took off 5 bases at V and 4 bases at J, with 20 bases between the two ends. The CDR3 nucleotides read TGTGCCAGCAGTCTAAATCGTCCCAGGGTTTCCTATGGCTACACCTTC. Its translation is CASSLNRPRVSYGYTF.

This clone appeared a single time. The V gene is TRBV24-1, the J gene TRBJ2-7; D remains ambiguous. Trimming removed 3 bases at V and 2 bases at J, with 7 bases between. The CDR3 runs 13 residues. Germline CDR1 KGHDR, CDR2 SFDVKD. The CDR3, as DNA: TGTGCCACCAGTGATAACGGCCCCTACGAGCAGTACTTC. This translates into CATSDNGPYEQYF.

The rearrangement links TRBV29-1 to TRBJ1-1, with a possible D match to TRBD1 (5 bases). Germline CDR1 is SQVTM and CDR2 is ANQGSEA. Trimming left V 3 bases short and J 3 bases short, with 23 bases between. The CDR3 consists of 17 residues. For the CDR3, the DNA is TGCAGCGTTGAGTACTCCCTGGGGGGGAGGGCGGACACTGAAGCTTTCTTT. It specifies CSVEYSLGGRADTEAFF.

The V call is TRBV24-1, the J call TRBJ1-2, with TRBD1 matching over 8 bases. The ends lost 4 bases at V and 3 bases at J; junction bases unmatched: 3. Germline CDR1 and CDR2: KGHDR and SFDVKD. The CDR3 consists of 14 residues. CDR3 coding DNA: TGTGCCACCAGTGACCGGGACAGGTACTATGGCTACACCTTC. Its protein is CATSDRDRYYGYTF.

This clone was detected only once. The J gene is TRBJ2-3, the V gene TRBV15; TRBD2 matches at 7 bases. The junction had 8 bases not matched to a gene; V was cut back by 4 bases and J by 1 base. Per the germline V gene, CDR1 is LNHNV and CDR2 is YYDKDF (reference sequence). The CDR3 length is 16 residues. The CDR3 DNA is TGTGCCACCAGCAAACTACTAGCGACGGGCACAGATACGCAGTATTTT. Translation gives CATSKLLATGTDTQYF. Using reference TRBV15 and TRBJ2-3 for the parts outside the CDR3, the full variable domain is DAMVIQNPRYQVTQFGKPVTLSCSQTLNHNVMYWYQQKSSQAPKLLFHYYDKDFNNEADTPDNFQSRRPNTSFCFLDIRSPGLGDTAMYLCATSKLLATGTDTQYFGPGTRLTVL.